Listed below are T cell receptor beta chains from one sample, sequenced in a study of T cells after posttransplantation cyclophosphamide. Clones were sequenced by immunoSEQ multiplex PCR, and TCRdb holds only the in-frame ones, with some missing. The repertoire yields around 34,000 clones, none seen only once; the top ten contain approximately 7.2%. The sample consisted of PBMCs. These receptors were taken from a woman between 45 and 65 years old in good health and a related stem cell transplant donor. Both conserved end residues are part of each CDR3. A D gene is named only where the DNA matches it firmly. Expanded clones are given a class, and other clones once, few, many or no size at all.

cdr3_length | j_call | d_call | v_call | clone_size | cdr3_nt | cdr3_aa
14 | TRBJ1-2 | TRBD1 | TRBV18 | many | TGTGCCAGCTCACCCTCGAGACAGGGCTATGGCTACACCTTC | CASSPSRQGYGYTF
17 | TRBJ1-5 | . | TRBV12-3/TRBV12-4 | many | TGTGCCAGCAGTTCCCGAGGGGGTGGAATCAGCAATCAGCCCCAGCATTTT | CASSSRGGGISNQPQHF
14 | TRBJ1-1 | . | TRBV30 | many | TGTGCCTGGAGTGTACAGGTCAAAACCACTGAAGCTTTCTTT | CAWSVQVKTTEAFF
14 | TRBJ1-2 | TRBD1 | TRBV27 | many | TGTGCCAGCCTACGCACGGGACAGTCCTATGGCTACACCTTC | CASLRTGQSYGYTF
11 | TRBJ1-1 | . | TRBV27 | many | TGTGCCAGCAAGGGGGGGCCAGAAGCTTTCTTT | CASKGGPEAFF
17 | TRBJ1-3 | . | TRBV7-2 | many | TGTGCCAGCAGTTTAGCTACCTACAGGCCGACTGGAAACACCATATATTTT | CASSLATYRPTGNTIYF
15 | TRBJ1-1 | . | TRBV5-1 | many | TGCGCCAGCAGCTTGGTAAGGGGAATGAACACTGAAGCTTTCTTT | CASSLVRGMNTEAFF
15 | TRBJ1-5 | . | TRBV13 | few | TGTGCCAGCAGCTGCTTTACAGGGTGTAATCAGCCCCAGCATTTT | CASSCFTGCNQPQHF
16 | TRBJ1-2 | TRBD1 | TRBV6-2/TRBV6-3 | many | TGTGCCAGCAGTAACAAGACAGGGAGCTATGGCTATGGCTACACCTTC | CASSNKTGSYGYGYTF
14 | TRBJ2-7 | . | TRBV19 | many | TGTGCCAGTAGACGGGGAGCGGAGACCTACGAGCAGTACTTC | CASRRGAETYEQYF
12 | TRBJ1-5 | . | TRBV6-2/TRBV6-3 | many | TGTGCCAGCAGTTACGGGGCACAGCCCCAGCATTTT | CASSYGAQPQHF
14 | TRBJ2-1 | . | TRBV11-3 | many | TGTGCCAGCAGCTCCTCGAGAGGGGTGACTGAGCAGTTCTTC | CASSSSRGVTEQFF
17 | TRBJ2-1 | TRBD1 | TRBV24-1 | few | TGTGCCACCAGTGACCGCCAGACAGGGGGCTTGTACAATGAGCAGTTCTTC | CATSDRQTGGLYNEQFF
14 | TRBJ1-4 | . | TRBV4-1 | many | TGCGCCAGCAGCCCCCTGATGCGGGCTGAAAAACTGTTTTTT | CASSPLMRAEKLFF
16 | TRBJ1-5 | TRBD1 | TRBV19 | many | TGTGCCAGTAGTGGGACAGGGGGCGTCAGCAATCAGCCCCAGCATTTT | CASSGTGGVSNQPQHF
15 | TRBJ2-7 | TRBD1 | TRBV7-9 | many | TGTGCCAGCAGCTTAGCGGACAGGGGGCACTACGAGCAGTACTTC | CASSLADRGHYEQYF
11 | TRBJ2-1 | . | TRBV6-1 | . | TGTGCCAGCATCGGACTCAATGAGCAGTTCTTC | CASIGLNEQFF
14 | TRBJ1-1 | . | TRBV7-9 | many | TGTGCCAGCAGCTCGATGCAGGGAGGTACTGAAGCTTTCTTT | CASSSMQGGTEAFF
14 | TRBJ1-5 | TRBD1 | TRBV30 | . | TGTGCCTGGAGTGCTCAACAGGGGTATCAGCCCCAGCATTTT | CAWSAQQGYQPQHF
16 | TRBJ2-1 | TRBD2 | TRBV9 | many | TGTGCCAGCAGCGTCGAGGGTAGCGGGAGGTACAATGAGCAGTTCTTC | CASSVEGSGRYNEQFF
16 | TRBJ2-2 | TRBD1 | TRBV2 | many | TGTGCCAGCAGTGTAAGGACAGGGGGCTTTCCCGGGGAGCTGTTTTTT | CASSVRTGGFPGELFF
12 | TRBJ1-1 | . | TRBV18 | many | TGTGCCAGCTCACCAAGGGACACTGAAGCTTTCTTT | CASSPRDTEAFF
14 | TRBJ2-5 | . | TRBV27 | many | TGTGCCAGCAGCGCGTTGGGGGGGGCGGAGACCCAGTACTTC | CASSALGGAETQYF
12 | TRBJ1-2 | . | TRBV7-9 | many | TGTGCCAGCAGCCCAGGGATTGCTGGCTACACCTTC | CASSPGIAGYTF
15 | TRBJ1-2 | TRBD1 | TRBV4-3 | many | TGCGCCAGCAGCCAAGAATTACAGGGGAACTATGGCTACACCTTC | CASSQELQGNYGYTF
13 | TRBJ2-5 | TRBD2 | TRBV27 | . | TGTGCCACCCGGCTAGCGGGAGAGACCGCCCAGTACTTC | CATRLAGETAQYF
13 | TRBJ1-5 | . | TRBV27 | many | TGTGCCAGCAGTCATGAGGGTGATCAGCCCCAGCATTTT | CASSHEGDQPQHF
16 | TRBJ2-1 | . | TRBV5-4 | few | TGTGCCAGCAGCTTGGTGGACTGGAGATCGGCGCGTGAGCAGTTCTTC | CASSLVDWRSAREQFF
18 | TRBJ1-4 | . | TRBV18 | many | TGTGCCAGCTCACCACAACGGATCGGCGGCCCAACTAATGAAAAACTGTTTTTT | CASSPQRIGGPTNEKLFF
15 | TRBJ1-2 | TRBD1 | TRBV29-1 | few | TGCAGCGTTAAGGGGGCTCCGGGACAGATTTATGGCTACACCTTC | CSVKGAPGQIYGYTF
13 | TRBJ1-1 | . | TRBV9 | many | TGTGCCAGCAGCGGCCCCGGGGGGCCTGAAGCTTTCTTT | CASSGPGGPEAFF
14 | TRBJ2-1 | . | TRBV9 | few | TGTGCCAGCAGCGTTTGGTGGGCCGACAATGAGCAGTTCTTC | CASSVWWADNEQFF
15 | TRBJ1-5 | . | TRBV15 | many | TGTGCCACCAGCAGCCTAAGGGGAGTAGCTCAGCCCCAGCATTTT | CATSSLRGVAQPQHF